One and the same sample provided the 2 T cell receptor beta chains below, sequenced in a study of molecular identifiers for immune sequencing clone quantification. TCRdb itself ran the PCR reads through MiXCR, one entry per CDR3 protein. The data hold about 500,000 distinct CDR3 sequences, with roughly 26% observed a single time. The material sequenced was naive CD8+ T cells from blood, with Jurkat cell RNA spiked in. Subset described: FACS-sorted CD8+CD4-CCR7+CD45RA+ naive T cells. These receptors came from a human donor in good health. Some libraries in this study had Jurkat cell RNA spiked in.

The chain carries TRBV11-2 and TRBJ2-2; no clear D gene. The V gene lost 11 bases and the J gene lost 1 base, with 8 bases spanning the gap. The CDR3 covers 12 residues. Germline V CDR1 and CDR2: SGHAT, FQNNGV. In nucleotides, the CDR3 is TGTGCCGTTCGACTGAACACCGGGGAGCTGTTTTTT. Its translation is CAVRLNTGELFF.

This clonotype was detected only a few times. The chain has TRBV4-3 and TRBJ1-3; TRBD1 might be the D (5 bases). The CDR3 contains 15 residues. V lost 3 bases, J lost 1 base, and 10 bases lay in between. Germline loops: CDR1 LGHNA, CDR2 YSLEER. As DNA, the CDR3 is TGCGCCAGCAGCCAGGGGGTGGGGTCTGGAAACACCATATATTTT. This encodes CASSQGVGSGNTIYF.